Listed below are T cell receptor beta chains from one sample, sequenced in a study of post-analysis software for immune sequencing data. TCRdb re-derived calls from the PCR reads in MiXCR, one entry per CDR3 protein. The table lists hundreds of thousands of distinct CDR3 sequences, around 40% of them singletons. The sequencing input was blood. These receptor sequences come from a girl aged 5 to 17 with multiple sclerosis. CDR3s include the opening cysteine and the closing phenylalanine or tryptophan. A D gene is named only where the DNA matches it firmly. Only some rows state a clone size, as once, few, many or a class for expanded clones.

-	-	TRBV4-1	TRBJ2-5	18	CASSHRLGTRQKKETQYF	TGCGCCAGCAGCCATCGGTTAGGGACCCGCCAGAAAAAGGAGACCCAGTACTTC
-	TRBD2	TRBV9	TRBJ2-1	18	CASNPLAGSTPKYNEQFF	TGTGCCAGCAACCCCCTAGCGGGGAGCACTCCTAAATACAATGAGCAGTTCTTC
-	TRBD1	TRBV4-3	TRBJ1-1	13	CASSLGQELEAFF	TGCGCCAGCAGCCTAGGACAGGAACTTGAAGCTTTCTTT
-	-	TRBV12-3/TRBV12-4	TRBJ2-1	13	CASSSPGVPEQFF	TGTGCCAGCAGTTCCCCAGGAGTCCCTGAGCAGTTCTTC
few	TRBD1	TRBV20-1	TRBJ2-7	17	CSARDTGTDRGLHEQYF	TGCAGTGCTAGAGACACGGGAACGGACAGGGGGCTACACGAGCAGTACTTC
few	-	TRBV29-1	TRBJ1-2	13	CSVAFVWGSGYTF	TGCAGCGTTGCTTTCGTTTGGGGGTCTGGCTACACCTTC
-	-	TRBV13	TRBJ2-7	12	CANSLTGSGQYF	TGTGCCAACAGCTTGACGGGTTCGGGGCAGTACTTC
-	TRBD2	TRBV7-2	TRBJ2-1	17	CASSLYVSGGVGNEQFF	TGTGCCAGCAGCTTATACGTGTCGGGGGGGGTAGGCAATGAGCAGTTCTTC
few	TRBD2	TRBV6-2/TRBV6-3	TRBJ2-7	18	CASSSGLAGGGFSYEQYF	TGTGCCAGCAGTTCTGGACTAGCGGGAGGAGGATTCTCCTACGAGCAGTACTTC
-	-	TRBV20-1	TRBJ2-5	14	CSASVVPYQETQYF	TGCAGTGCTAGTGTGGTTCCGTACCAAGAGACCCAGTACTTC
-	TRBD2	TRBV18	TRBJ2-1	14	CASSPDSSGNEQFF	TGTGCCAGCTCACCTGACTCTAGCGGGAATGAGCAGTTCTTC
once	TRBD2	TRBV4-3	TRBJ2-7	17	CASSRARLGRNSYEQYF	TGCGCCAGCAGCCGAGCTCGACTCGGGAGGAACTCCTACGAGCAGTACTTC
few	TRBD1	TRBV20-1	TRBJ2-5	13	CSASTGGPETQYF	TGCAGTGCTTCGACAGGGGGCCCAGAGACCCAGTACTTC
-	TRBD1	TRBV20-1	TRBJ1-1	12	CSARAQTGGAFF	TGCAGTGCTAGAGCCCAAACAGGGGGAGCTTTCTTT
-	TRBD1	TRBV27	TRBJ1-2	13	CASSPRDSHGYTF	TGTGCCAGCAGTCCCCGGGACAGTCATGGCTACACCTTC
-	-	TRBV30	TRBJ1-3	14	CAWSRAGNGDTIYF	TGTGCCTGGAGTAGGGCAGGCAACGGGGACACCATATATTTT
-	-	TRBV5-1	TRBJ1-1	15	CASSLTGLPVAEAFF	TGCGCCAGCAGCTTGACAGGTCTCCCAGTGGCTGAAGCTTTCTTT
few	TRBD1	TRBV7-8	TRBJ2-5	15	CASSLERDREETQYF	TGTGCCAGCAGCTTAGAGAGGGACAGGGAAGAGACCCAGTACTTC
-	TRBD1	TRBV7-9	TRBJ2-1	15	CASSFFSGTGNEQFF	TGTGCCAGCAGCTTTTTCTCCGGGACAGGGAATGAGCAGTTCTTC
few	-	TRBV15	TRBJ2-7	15	CATSILPDYTYEQYF	TGTGCCACCAGCATCTTGCCGGACTACACCTACGAGCAGTACTTC
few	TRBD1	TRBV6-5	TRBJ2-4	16	CASSPHRGGAKNIQYF	TGTGCCAGCAGCCCCCACAGGGGTGGGGCCAAAAACATTCAGTACTTC
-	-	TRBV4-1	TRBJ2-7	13	CASSPTDPLEQYF	TGCGCCAGCAGCCCTACCGACCCGCTGGAGCAGTACTTC
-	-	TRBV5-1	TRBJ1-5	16	CASSLPTRVGNQPQHF	TGCGCCAGCAGTTTACCGACCCGGGTGGGCAATCAGCCCCAGCATTTT
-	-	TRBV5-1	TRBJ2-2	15	CASSLEPANTGELFF	TGCGCCAGCAGCTTGGAGCCAGCGAACACCGGGGAGCTGTTTTTT
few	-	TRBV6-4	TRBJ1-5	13	CASSTAANQPQHF	TGTGCCAGCAGTACAGCCGCAAATCAGCCCCAGCATTTT
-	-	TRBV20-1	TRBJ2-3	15	CSARSGTIITDTQYF	TGCAGTGCTCGCTCCGGGACAATCATCACAGATACGCAGTATTTT
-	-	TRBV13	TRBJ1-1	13	CASSPLGGHEAFF	TGTGCCAGCAGCCCCCTGGGAGGGCATGAAGCTTTCTTT
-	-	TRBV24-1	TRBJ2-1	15	CATSDTTGSYGEQFF	TGTGCCACCAGTGATACAACAGGTTCGTACGGAGAGCAGTTCTTC
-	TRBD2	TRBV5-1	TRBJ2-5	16	CASSRGTSGNGETQYF	TGCGCCAGCAGCAGAGGGACTAGCGGGAACGGGGAGACCCAGTACTTC
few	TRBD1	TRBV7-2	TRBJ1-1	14	CASSKYRGNTEAFF	TGTGCCAGCAGCAAGTACAGGGGGAACACTGAAGCTTTCTTT
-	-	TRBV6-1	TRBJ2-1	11	CASSTVDEQFF	TGTGCCAGCAGCACCGTCGACGAGCAGTTCTTC
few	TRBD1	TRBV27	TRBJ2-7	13	CASSPGTGREQYF	TGTGCCAGCAGTCCCGGGACAGGTCGCGAGCAGTACTTC
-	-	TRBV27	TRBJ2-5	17	CASSTRDSGGYQETQYF	TGTGCCAGCAGCACCCGGGACAGTGGGGGGTACCAAGAGACCCAGTACTTC
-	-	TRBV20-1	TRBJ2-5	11	CSAPDLTRQYF	TGCAGTGCGCCCGACCTTACGAGGCAGTACTTC
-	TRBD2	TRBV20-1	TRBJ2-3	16	CSARDLGLALTDTQYF	TGCAGTGCTAGAGATTTAGGACTAGCGTTAACAGATACGCAGTATTTT
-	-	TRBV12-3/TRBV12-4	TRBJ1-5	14	CASTPGQTHQPQHF	TGTGCCAGCACCCCTGGACAGACTCATCAGCCCCAGCATTTT
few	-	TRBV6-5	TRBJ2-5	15	CASSYSIRWGETQYF	TGTGCCAGCAGTTACTCGATTCGTTGGGGAGAGACCCAGTACTTC